A selection of T cell receptor beta chains follows, all from one sample in a study of T cells in Graves' hyperthyroidism and ophthalmopathy. Each CDR3 protein is one row after TCRdb ran MiXCR on the multiplex PCR reads. The sample lists about 400,000 distinct CDR3 sequences; 15% to 19% were seen once. The sample comprised blood. Source of these receptors: a woman between 18 and 30 years old with Graves' hyperthyroidism that later progressed to Graves' ophthalmopathy. The CDR3 runs from the conserved cysteine through the conserved F or W. D genes are given only for firm matches. Not all rows give a size; the values are once, few, many and, for expanded clones, a class.

D,V,J,size,CDR3,DNA
.,TRBV30,TRBJ2-7,.,CAWRGPFSSEQYF,TGTGCCTGGAGGGGACCTTTTAGTTCCGAGCAGTACTTC
TRBD1,TRBV5-8,TRBJ2-2,.,CASSSDLTGIFLNTGELFF,TGTGCCAGCAGCTCCGATTTGACAGGGATTTTTTTAAACACCGGGGAGCTGTTTTTT
TRBD1,TRBV9,TRBJ1-1,.,CASSPGPRQGETEAFF,TGTGCCAGCAGCCCCGGACCTCGACAGGGAGAGACTGAAGCTTTCTTT
.,TRBV18,TRBJ2-7,many,CASSPERPSSYEQYF,TGTGCCAGCTCACCCGAGAGGCCCAGCTCCTACGAGCAGTACTTC
.,TRBV28,TRBJ2-2,few,CASSPPRSPTGELFF,TGTGCCAGCAGTCCCCCTCGTTCCCCGACCGGGGAGCTGTTTTTT
TRBD2,TRBV28,TRBJ2-2,.,CASSRTRNTNTGELFF,TGTGCCAGCAGCCGGACTAGAAATACGAACACCGGGGAGCTGTTTTTT
.,TRBV3-1,TRBJ2-7,many,CASSQAPGQSYEQYF,TGTGCCAGCAGCCAAGCCCCCGGACAGTCCTACGAGCAGTACTTC
.,TRBV6-1,TRBJ2-7,many,CASILRPGSAYEQYF,TGTGCCAGCATCCTCCGGCCGGGCTCCGCCTACGAGCAGTACTTC
.,TRBV4-1,TRBJ2-7,many,CASSQVIGGYEQYF,TGCGCCAGCAGCCAAGTGATCGGCGGCTACGAGCAGTACTTC
TRBD1,TRBV6-1,TRBJ1-5,.,CASSRRTGGGNQPQHF,TGTGCCAGCAGCCGGCGGACAGGGGGCGGCAATCAGCCCCAGCATTTT